This T cell receptor beta chain was captured by sequencing in a study of human T cells and chemical hapten exposure. This clonotype was detected ten times or more. Time point of the sample: patch test 2, 6 weeks after DPC sensitization. Treatment: therapeutic diphenylcyclopropenone sensitization with weekly scalp DPC. Every donor had alopecia and was 18 to 70 years old; all were suitable for DPC. Germline V lookup: CDR1 SGHNT, CDR2 YENEEA. The V gene lost 4 bases and the J gene lost 11 bases, with 15 bases spanning the gap. The CDR3 has 13 amino acids. Using its own MiXCR run on the RACE reads, TCRdb lists one record per CDR3 protein. Among about 110,000 distinct CDR3 sequences listed, about a tenth were seen once.

Source: whole blood, taken in connection with sensitization to the hapten diphenylcyclopropenone (DPC). J is TRBJ2-1 and V is TRBV11-3, with D maybe TRBD2 (5 bases). The sequence was obtained from a middle-aged woman with alopecia areata. Some clones in this sample may be carry-over from other donors' samples. The CDR3 DNA is TGTGCCAGCAGCTCCCGGACTTCCCGTAAGCAGTTCTTC. Protein product: CASSSRTSRKQFF.